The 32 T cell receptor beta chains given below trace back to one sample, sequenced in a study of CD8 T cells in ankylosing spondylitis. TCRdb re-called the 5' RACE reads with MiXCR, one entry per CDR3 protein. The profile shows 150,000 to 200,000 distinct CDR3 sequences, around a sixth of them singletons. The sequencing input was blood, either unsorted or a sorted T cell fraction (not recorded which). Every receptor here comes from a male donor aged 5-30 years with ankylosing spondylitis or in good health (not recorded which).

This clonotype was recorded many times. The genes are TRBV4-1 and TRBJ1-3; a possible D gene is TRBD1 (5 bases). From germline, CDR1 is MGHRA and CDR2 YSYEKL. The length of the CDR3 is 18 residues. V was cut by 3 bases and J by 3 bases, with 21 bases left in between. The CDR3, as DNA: TGCGCCAGCAGCCACGCAGTCCGGGGCCGGCGCCGTGGAAACACCATATATTTT. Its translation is CASSHAVRGRRRGNTIYF.

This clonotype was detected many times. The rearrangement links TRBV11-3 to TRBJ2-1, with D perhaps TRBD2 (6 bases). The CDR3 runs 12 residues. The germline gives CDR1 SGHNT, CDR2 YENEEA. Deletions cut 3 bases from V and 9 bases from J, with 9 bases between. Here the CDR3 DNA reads TGTGCCAGCAGCTTGGGGACTCGTGAGCAGTTCTTC. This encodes CASSLGTREQFF. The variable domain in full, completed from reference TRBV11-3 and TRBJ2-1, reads EAGVVQSPRYKIIEKKQPVAFWCNPISGHNTLYWYLQNLGQGPELLIRYENEEAVDDSQLPKDRFSAERLKGVDSTLKIQPAELGDSAVYLCASSLGTREQFFGPGTRLTVL.

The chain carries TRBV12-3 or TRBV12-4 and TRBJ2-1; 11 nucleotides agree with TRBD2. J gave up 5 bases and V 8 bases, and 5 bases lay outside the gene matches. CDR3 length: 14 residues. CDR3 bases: TGTGCCAGCGCACCGGGACTAGCGGACAATGAGCAGTTCTTC. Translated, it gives CASAPGLADNEQFF.

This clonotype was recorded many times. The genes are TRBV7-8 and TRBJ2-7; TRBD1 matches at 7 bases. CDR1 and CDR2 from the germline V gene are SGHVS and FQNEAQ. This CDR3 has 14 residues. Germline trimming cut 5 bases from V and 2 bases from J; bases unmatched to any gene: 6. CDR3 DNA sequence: TGTGCCAGCAGCCATCGGACAGGCGCCTACGAGCAGTACTTC. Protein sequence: CASSHRTGAYEQYF.

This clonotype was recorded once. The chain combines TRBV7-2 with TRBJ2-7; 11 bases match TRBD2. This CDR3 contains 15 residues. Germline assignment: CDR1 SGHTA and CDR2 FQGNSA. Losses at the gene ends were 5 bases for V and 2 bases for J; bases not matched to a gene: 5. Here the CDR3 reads CASSIRTSGPYEQYF. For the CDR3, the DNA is TGTGCCAGCAGCATAAGGACTAGCGGGCCCTACGAGCAGTACTTC.

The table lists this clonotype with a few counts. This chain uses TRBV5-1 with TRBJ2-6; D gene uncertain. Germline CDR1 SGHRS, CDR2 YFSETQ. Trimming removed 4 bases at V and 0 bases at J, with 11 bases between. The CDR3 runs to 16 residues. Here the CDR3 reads CASSAQVGSGANVLTF. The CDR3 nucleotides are TGCGCCAGCAGCGCCCAAGTAGGCTCTGGGGCCAACGTCCTGACTTTC.

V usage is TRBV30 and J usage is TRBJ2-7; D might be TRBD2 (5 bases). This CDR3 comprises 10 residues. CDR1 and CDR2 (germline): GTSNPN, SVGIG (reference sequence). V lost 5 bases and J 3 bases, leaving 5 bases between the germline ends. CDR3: CAWGSYEQYF. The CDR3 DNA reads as TGTGCCTGGGGGAGCTACGAGCAGTACTTC.

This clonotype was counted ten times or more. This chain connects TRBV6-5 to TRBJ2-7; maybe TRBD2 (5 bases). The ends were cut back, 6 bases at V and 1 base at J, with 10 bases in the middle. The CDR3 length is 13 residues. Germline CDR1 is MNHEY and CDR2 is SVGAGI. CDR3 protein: CASRAPGSYEQYV. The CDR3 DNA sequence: TGTGCCAGCAGAGCCCCGGGGTCCTACGAGCAGTACGTC.

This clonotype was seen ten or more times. In nucleotides, the CDR3 is TGCGCCAGCAGCTTTCTCCAGGGTCAAGAGACCCAGTACTTC. Translating gives CASSFLQGQETQYF. V and J are TRBV5-1 and TRBJ2-5; D is perhaps TRBD1 (5 bases). Germline V gives CDR1 SGHRS, CDR2 YFSETQ. The V and J ends lost 2 bases and 2 bases respectively, with 10 bases between them. The CDR3 runs to 14 residues.

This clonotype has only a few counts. The DNA of the CDR3 is TGTGCCAGCAGCTTAGTGCGGGGGGGCCTGGGGAATGAGCAGTTCTTC. Translated, it gives CASSLVRGGLGNEQFF. The V call is TRBV11-2, the J call TRBJ2-1, with 9 bases identical to TRBD2. Germline CDR1 reads SGHAT; CDR2 reads FQNNGV. V lost 1 base, J lost 7 bases, and 8 bases stayed unmatched. The CDR3 sequence is 16 residues long. Variable domain in full (rest from reference TRBV11-2 and TRBJ2-1): EAGVAQSPRYKIIEKRQSVAFWCNPISGHATLYWYQQILGQGPKLLIQFQNNGVVDDSQLPKDRFSAERLKGVDSTLKIQPAKLEDSAVYLCASSLVRGGLGNEQFFGPGTRLTVL.

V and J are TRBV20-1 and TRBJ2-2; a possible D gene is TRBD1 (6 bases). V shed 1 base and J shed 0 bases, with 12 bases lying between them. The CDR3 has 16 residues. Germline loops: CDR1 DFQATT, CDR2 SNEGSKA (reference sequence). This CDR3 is CSARGHGQPNTGELFF. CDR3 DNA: TGCAGTGCTAGAGGGCATGGACAGCCGAACACCGGGGAGCTGTTTTTT.

CDR3 residues: CSAPTLAVETQYF. The CDR3, as DNA: TGCAGTGCTCCTACTCTAGCGGTAGAGACCCAGTACTTC. The rearrangement joins TRBV20-1 to TRBJ2-5; 7 nucleotides align to TRBD2. The CDR3 has 13 amino acids. The V segment lost 5 bases and the J segment 4 bases; nucleotides outside the gene matches: 7. The germline V gene has CDR1 DFQATT and CDR2 SNEGSKA (reference sequence).

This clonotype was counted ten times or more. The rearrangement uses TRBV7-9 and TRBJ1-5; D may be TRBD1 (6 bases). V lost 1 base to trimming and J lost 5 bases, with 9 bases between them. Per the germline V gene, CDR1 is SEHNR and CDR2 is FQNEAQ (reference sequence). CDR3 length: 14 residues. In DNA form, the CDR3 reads TGTGCCAGCAGCTTAGGAACAGGGCATCAGCCCCAGCATTTT. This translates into CASSLGTGHQPQHF.

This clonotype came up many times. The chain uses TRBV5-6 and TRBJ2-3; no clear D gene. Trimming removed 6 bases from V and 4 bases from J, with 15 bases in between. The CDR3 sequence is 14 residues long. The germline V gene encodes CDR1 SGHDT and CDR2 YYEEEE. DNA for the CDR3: TGTGCCAGCACCGGCTCTCGAGTGGCAGATACGCAGTATTTT. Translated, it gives CASTGSRVADTQYF.

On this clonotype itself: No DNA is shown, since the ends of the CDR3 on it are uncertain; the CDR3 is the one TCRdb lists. CDR3 region: CASSSSTGVDTQYF. The chain employs TRBV12-3 or TRBV12-4 and TRBJ2-3; the table's D call TRBD2 went unverified against the DNA. With termini counted, the CDR3 has 14 amino acids.

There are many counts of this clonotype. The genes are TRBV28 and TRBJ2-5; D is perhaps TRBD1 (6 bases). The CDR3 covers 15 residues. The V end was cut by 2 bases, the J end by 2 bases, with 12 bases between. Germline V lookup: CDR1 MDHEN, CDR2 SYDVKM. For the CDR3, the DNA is TGTGCCAGCAGTTTACTCCGGGACACTCAAGAGACCCAGTACTTC. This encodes CASSLLRDTQETQYF.

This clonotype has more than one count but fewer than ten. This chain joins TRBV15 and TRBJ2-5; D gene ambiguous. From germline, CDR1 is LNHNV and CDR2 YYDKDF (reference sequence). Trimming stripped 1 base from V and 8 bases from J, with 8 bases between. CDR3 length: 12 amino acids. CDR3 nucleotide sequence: TGTGCCACCAGCAGAGTTGGGGAAACCCAGTACTTC. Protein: CATSRVGETQYF. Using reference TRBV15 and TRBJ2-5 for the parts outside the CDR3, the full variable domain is DAMVIQNPRYQVTQFGKPVTLSCSQTLNHNVMYWYQQKSSQAPKLLFHYYDKDFNNEADTPDNFQSRRPNTSFCFLDIRSPGLGDTAMYLCATSRVGETQYFGPGTRLLVL.

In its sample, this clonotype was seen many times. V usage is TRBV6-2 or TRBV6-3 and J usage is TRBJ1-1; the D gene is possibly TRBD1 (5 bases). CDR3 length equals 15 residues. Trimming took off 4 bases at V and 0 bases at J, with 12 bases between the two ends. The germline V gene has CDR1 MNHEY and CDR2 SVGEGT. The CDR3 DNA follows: TGTGCCAGCAGTTCCGTGGGGGTGATGAACACTGAAGCTTTCTTT. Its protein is CASSSVGVMNTEAFF.

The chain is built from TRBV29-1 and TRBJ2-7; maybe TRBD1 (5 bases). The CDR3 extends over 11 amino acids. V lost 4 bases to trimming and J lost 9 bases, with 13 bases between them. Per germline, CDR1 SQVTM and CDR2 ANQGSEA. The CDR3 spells CSVAQGVRQYV. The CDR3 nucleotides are TGCAGCGTTGCTCAGGGTGTCAGGCAGTACGTC.

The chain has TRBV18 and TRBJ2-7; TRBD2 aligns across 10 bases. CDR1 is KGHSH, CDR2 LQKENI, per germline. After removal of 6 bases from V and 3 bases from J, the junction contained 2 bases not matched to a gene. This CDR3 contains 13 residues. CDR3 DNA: TGTGCCAGCTCGAGCGGGAGGGGCTACGAGCAGTACTTC. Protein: CASSSGRGYEQYF.

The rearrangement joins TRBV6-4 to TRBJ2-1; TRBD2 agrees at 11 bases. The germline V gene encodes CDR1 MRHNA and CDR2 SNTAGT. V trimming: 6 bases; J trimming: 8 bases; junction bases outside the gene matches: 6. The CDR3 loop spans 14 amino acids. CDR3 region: CASRIAGGSHEQFF. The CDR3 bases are TGTGCCAGCAGAATAGCGGGAGGGTCGCATGAGCAGTTCTTC.

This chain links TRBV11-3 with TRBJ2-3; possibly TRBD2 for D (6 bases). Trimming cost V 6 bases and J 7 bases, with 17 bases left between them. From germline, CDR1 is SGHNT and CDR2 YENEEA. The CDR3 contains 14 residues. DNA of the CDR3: TGTGCCAGCAGTTCCTGGGACTCCGAGAATACGCAGTATTTT. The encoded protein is CASSSWDSENTQYF.

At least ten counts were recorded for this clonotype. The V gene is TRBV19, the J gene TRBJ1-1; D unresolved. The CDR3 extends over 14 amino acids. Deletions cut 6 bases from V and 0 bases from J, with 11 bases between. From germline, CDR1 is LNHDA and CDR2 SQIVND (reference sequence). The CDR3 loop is CASRLGIMNTEAFF. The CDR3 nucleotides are TGTGCCAGTAGGCTAGGGATAATGAACACTGAAGCTTTCTTT.

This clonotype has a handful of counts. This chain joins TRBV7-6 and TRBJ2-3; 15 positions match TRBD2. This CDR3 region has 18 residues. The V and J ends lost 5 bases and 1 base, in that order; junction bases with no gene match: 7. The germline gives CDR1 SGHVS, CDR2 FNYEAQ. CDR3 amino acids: CASSPGTSGRKGTDTQYF. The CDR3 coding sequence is TGTGCCAGCAGCCCAGGGACTAGCGGGAGGAAGGGCACAGATACGCAGTATTTT.

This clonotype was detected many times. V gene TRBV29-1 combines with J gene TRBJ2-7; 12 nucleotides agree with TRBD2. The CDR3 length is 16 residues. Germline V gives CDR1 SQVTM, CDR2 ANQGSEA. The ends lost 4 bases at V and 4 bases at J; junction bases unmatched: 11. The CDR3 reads CSVVPSGRALGYEQYF. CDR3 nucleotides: TGCAGCGTTGTCCCTAGCGGGAGGGCTCTGGGGTACGAGCAGTACTTC.

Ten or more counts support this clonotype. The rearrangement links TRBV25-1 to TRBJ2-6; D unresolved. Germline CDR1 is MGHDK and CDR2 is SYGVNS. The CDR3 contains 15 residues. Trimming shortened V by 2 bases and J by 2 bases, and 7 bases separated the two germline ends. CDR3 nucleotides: TGTGCCAGCAGTGAAGGGTTCGCTGGGGCCAACGTCCTGACTTTC. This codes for CASSEGFAGANVLTF.

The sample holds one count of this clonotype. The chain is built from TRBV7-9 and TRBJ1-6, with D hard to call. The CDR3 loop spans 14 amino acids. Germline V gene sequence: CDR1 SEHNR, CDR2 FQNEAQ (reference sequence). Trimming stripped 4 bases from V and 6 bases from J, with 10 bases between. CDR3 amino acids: CASSSRRINSPLHF. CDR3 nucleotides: TGTGCCAGCAGCTCGAGAAGGATTAATTCACCCCTCCACTTT.

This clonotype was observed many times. This chain's CDR3 is CASSFQGQGWYGYTF. The CDR3, as DNA: TGTGCCAGCAGTTTCCAGGGCCAAGGGTGGTATGGCTACACCTTC. This chain links TRBV27 with TRBJ1-2; the D gene is possibly TRBD1 (5 bases). Germline V gene data show CDR1 as MNHEY and CDR2 as SMNVEV (reference sequence). With 3 bases removed from V and 5 bases from J, the gap between germline ends came to 16 bases. The CDR3 spans 15 residues.

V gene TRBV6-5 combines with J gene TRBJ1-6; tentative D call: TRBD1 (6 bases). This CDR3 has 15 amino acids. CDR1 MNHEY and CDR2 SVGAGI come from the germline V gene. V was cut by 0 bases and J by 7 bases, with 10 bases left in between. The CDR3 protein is CASSYSTGWNSPLHF. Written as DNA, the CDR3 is TGTGCCAGCAGTTACTCTACAGGGTGGAATTCACCCCTCCACTTT.

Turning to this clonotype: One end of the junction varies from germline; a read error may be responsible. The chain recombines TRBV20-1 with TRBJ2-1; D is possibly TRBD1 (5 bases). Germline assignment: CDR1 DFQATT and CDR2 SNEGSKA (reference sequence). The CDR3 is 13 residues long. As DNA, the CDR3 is TGCAGTGCTAGAGATCCCACAGGCAATGAGCAGATCTTC. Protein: CSARDPTGNEQIF.

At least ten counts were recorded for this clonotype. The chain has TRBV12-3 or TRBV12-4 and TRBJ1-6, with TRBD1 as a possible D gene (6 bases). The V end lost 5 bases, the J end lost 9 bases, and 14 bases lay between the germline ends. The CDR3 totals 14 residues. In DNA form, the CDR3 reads TGTGCCAGCAGTCCAGACAGGATGGGTTCACCCCTCCACTTT. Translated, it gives CASSPDRMGSPLHF.

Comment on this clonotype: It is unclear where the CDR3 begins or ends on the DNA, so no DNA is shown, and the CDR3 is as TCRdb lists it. The CDR3: CASSLGTLNTGELFFF. The chain links TRBV27 to TRBJ2-2; TRBD2, the D gene given by the table, was not confirmed from the DNA. The CDR3 is 16 residues long, counting both termini. Germline loops: CDR1 MNHEY, CDR2 SMNVEV (reference sequence).